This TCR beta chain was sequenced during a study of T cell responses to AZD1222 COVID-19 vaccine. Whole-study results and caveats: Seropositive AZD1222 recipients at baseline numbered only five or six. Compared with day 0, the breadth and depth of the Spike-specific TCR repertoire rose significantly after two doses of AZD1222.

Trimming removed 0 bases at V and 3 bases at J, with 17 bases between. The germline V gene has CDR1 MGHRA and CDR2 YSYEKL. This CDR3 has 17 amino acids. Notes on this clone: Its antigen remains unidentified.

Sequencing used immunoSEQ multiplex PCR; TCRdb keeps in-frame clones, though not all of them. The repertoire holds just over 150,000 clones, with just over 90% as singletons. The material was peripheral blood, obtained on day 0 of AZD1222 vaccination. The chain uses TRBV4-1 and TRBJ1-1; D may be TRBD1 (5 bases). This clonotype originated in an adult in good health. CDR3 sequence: CASSQEGQGGVDTEAFF. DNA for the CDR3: TGCGCCAGCAGCCAAGAAGGGCAGGGAGGGGTGGACACTGAAGCTTTCTTT.